Listed here are 28 T cell receptor beta chains from one sample, sequenced in a study of T cell responses to AZD1222 COVID-19 vaccine (dated by TCRdb to 2020 to 2023). The time point label for this specimen denotes: about 28 days (+/-7) after the second vaccine dose. Library preparation used the immunoSEQ multiplex PCR assay. TCRdb holds this immuneACCESS table with in-frame rearrangements only. Some clones are missing; in checked studies, unresolved V genes explain under half, and the rest has no known cause. The sample includes 190,000 or so clones, with 93% observed a single time. In total, the top ten clones hold 0.9% to 1.1% of the sample. The sequencing used peripheral blood, collected 28 days after the second AZD1222 dose. These receptors were obtained from an adult who received the AZD1222 COVID-19 vaccine.

The rearrangement links TRBV5-1 to TRBJ1-3; D is unclear. The length of the CDR3 is 16 residues. The germline gives CDR1 SGHRS, CDR2 YFSETQ. The V and J ends lost 4 bases and 0 bases respectively, with 14 bases between them. The CDR3 sequence is CASSISSSRSGNTIYF. CDR3 DNA: TGCGCCAGCAGCATTTCTTCATCGCGCTCTGGAAACACCATATATTTT.

The J gene is TRBJ1-1, the V gene TRBV12-3 or TRBV12-4; D is undetermined. Between the trimmed V and J ends, which lost 7 bases and 9 bases, there was a span of 12 bases. The CDR3 loop spans 11 amino acids. The CDR3 nucleotides read TGTGCCAGCACCGCGGGCATCCAAGCTTTCTTT. Amino acids: CASTAGIQAFF.

The V call is TRBV7-9, the J call TRBJ2-7; 7 bases line up with TRBD1. CDR3 size: 15 residues. V dropped 4 bases and J dropped 2; count of bases not matched to a gene: 8. Germline-derived CDR1 and CDR2 are SEHNR and FQNEAQ (reference sequence). The CDR3 nucleotides are TGTGCCAGCAGCTCGGGACAGACTGAGACCTACGAGCAGTACTTC. This translates into CASSSGQTETYEQYF. The full variable domain, in which reference TRBV7-9 and TRBJ2-7 provide the parts outside the CDR3, is DTGVSQNPRHKITKRGQNVTFRCDPISEHNRLYWYRQTLGQGPEFLTYFQNEAQLEKSRLLSDRFSAERPKGSFSTLEIQRTEQGDSAMYLCASSSGQTETYEQYFGPGTRLTVT.

The gene calls are TRBV7-2 and TRBJ1-1, with a weak D call TRBD1 (6 bases). The CDR3 contains 15 residues. Germline assignment: CDR1 SGHTA and CDR2 FQGNSA. Trimming pared 5 bases from V and 1 base from J, leaving 14 bases between. CDR3 DNA: TGTGCCAGCAGCCCGGTGGGGGCGCCGAACACTGAAGCTTTCTTT. Encoded protein: CASSPVGAPNTEAFF.

The V gene is TRBV10-3, the J gene TRBJ2-2; D may be TRBD1 or TRBD2 (5 bases each). Trimming pared 0 bases from V and 6 bases from J, leaving 14 bases between. Germline CDR1 and CDR2: ENHRY and SYGVKD. This CDR3 comprises 16 residues. CDR3 sequence reads: CAISESRDQRSGELFF. DNA for the CDR3: TGTGCCATCAGTGAGTCCCGGGACCAAAGATCCGGGGAGCTGTTTTTT.

The chain employs TRBV20-1 and TRBJ1-4, with a weak D call TRBD1 (5 bases). Trimming took 3 bases from V and 1 from J, leaving 6 bases between them. There are 13 residues in the CDR3. Germline loops: CDR1 DFQATT, CDR2 SNEGSKA (reference sequence). The CDR3 coding sequence is TGCAGTGCTAGTGGACAAACTAATGAAAAACTGTTTTTT. Translating it yields CSASGQTNEKLFF.

The chain carries TRBV25-1 and TRBJ2-3, with 8 bases aligning to TRBD1. Germline lookup yields CDR1 MGHDK and CDR2 SYGVNS. There are 13 residues in the CDR3. With V trimmed by 5 bases and J by 6 bases, 4 bases remained unmatched. The chain's CDR3 is CASSNSGGDTQYF. In DNA, the CDR3 is TGTGCCAGCAGTAATTCAGGGGGCGATACGCAGTATTTT.

V and J are TRBV12-5 and TRBJ1-3; possible D gene TRBD1, 5 bases. The CDR3 is 15 residues long. Germline V gives CDR1 LGHNT, CDR2 FRNRAP. Trimming pared 6 bases from V and 7 bases from J, leaving 19 bases between. The CDR3 protein is CASGEPRGGSNTIYF. DNA of the CDR3: TGTGCTAGTGGCGAACCCCGGGGGGGGAGTAACACCATATATTTT.

In DNA, the CDR3 is TGTGCCAGCAGTGAAAACAGTTTTAGCTTCGCCGTAAACTATGGCTACACCTTC. Translating gives CASSENSFSFAVNYGYTF. The rearrangement links TRBV2 to TRBJ1-2; no clear D gene. The germline V gene encodes CDR1 SNHLY and CDR2 FYNNEI. The V and J ends lost 2 bases and 2 bases respectively, with 21 bases between them. The length of the CDR3 is 18 residues. Full variable domain (rest looked up from reference TRBV2 and TRBJ1-2): EPEVTQTPSHQVTQMGQEVILRCVPISNHLYFYWYRQILGQKVEFLVSFYNNEISEKSEIFDDQFSVERPDGSNFTLKIRSTKLEDSAMYFCASSENSFSFAVNYGYTFGSGTRLTVV.

The chain is built from TRBV20-1 and TRBJ2-5; perhaps TRBD2 as D (5 bases). From germline, CDR1 is DFQATT and CDR2 SNEGSKA (reference sequence). The CDR3 runs to 15 residues. V was trimmed by 3 bases and J by 2 bases, leaving 16 bases between them. CDR3 loop: CSASERTNTQETQYF. The CDR3 nucleotides read TGCAGTGCTAGTGAGCGGACCAACACTCAAGAGACCCAGTACTTC.

The chain recombines TRBV7-9 with TRBJ1-2; weak D call: TRBD1 (6 bases). The CDR3 runs to 13 residues. V gave up 6 bases and J gave up 4 bases, with 12 bases separating them. Looked up from germline, CDR1 is SEHNR and CDR2 is FQNEAQ (reference sequence). In DNA, the CDR3 is TGTGCCAGCAGGGGGGCCGGGAGCTATGGCTACACCTTC. Translating gives CASRGAGSYGYTF.

This chain connects TRBV5-1 to TRBJ2-7, with TRBD2 as a possible D gene (6 bases). The CDR3 is made up of 15 amino acids. Trimming stripped 0 bases from V and 1 base from J, with 11 bases between. Looked up from germline, CDR1 is SGHRS and CDR2 is YFSETQ. The CDR3 DNA follows: TGCGCCAGCAGCTTGGAGGGAGGCCGATCCTACGAGCAGTACTTC. Protein: CASSLEGGRSYEQYF.

The J gene is TRBJ1-1, the V gene TRBV21-1. TRBV21-1 is given as a pseudogene. The length of the CDR3 is 17 residues. CDR3 protein: CASSKKNGNRDNTEAFF. Here the CDR3 DNA reads TGTGCCAGCAGCAAAAAAAACGGGAACCGGGACAACACTGAAGCTTTCTTT.

This clone came up once. The V and J genes are TRBV6-6 and TRBJ2-7, with TRBD1 matching 9 bases. The CDR3 totals 14 residues. Losses at the gene ends were 7 bases for V and 0 bases for J; bases not matched to a gene: 4. Germline CDR1 MNHNY, CDR2 SVGAGI (reference sequence). CDR3 nucleotides: TGTGCCAGCAACCCGGGACAGGGCTCCTACGAGCAGTACTTC. Amino acid sequence: CASNPGQGSYEQYF.

The rearrangement links TRBV4-3 to TRBJ1-2; unclear D gene. The CDR3 is made up of 13 amino acids. Per germline, CDR1 LGHNA and CDR2 YSLEER. Trimming cost V 1 base and J 4 bases, with 7 bases left between them. The CDR3 nucleotides read TGCGCCAGCAGCCAAGCGGGCAGCTATGGCTACACCTTC. Protein sequence: CASSQAGSYGYTF.

The chain carries TRBV5-1 and TRBJ1-1; possible D gene TRBD1, 6 bases. V lost 3 bases and J lost 1, with 10 bases in between. Germline CDR1 is SGHRS and CDR2 is YFSETQ. The CDR3 length is 14 residues. DNA for the CDR3: TGCGCCAGCAGCTCCGGACAGAAGAACACTGAAGCTTTCTTT. This encodes CASSSGQKNTEAFF.

The chain joins TRBV29-1 to TRBJ2-5; D is ambiguous. V was pared by 4 bases and J by 5 bases, with 11 bases between. Germline CDR1 SQVTM, CDR2 ANQGSEA. CDR3 length equals 12 residues. This CDR3 is CSVGAPRETQYF. The CDR3 DNA sequence: TGCAGCGTTGGGGCTCCCCGGGAGACCCAGTACTTC. The entire variable domain, with the rest obtained from reference TRBV29-1 and TRBJ2-5, is as follows: SAVISQKPSRDICQRGTSLTIQCQVDSQVTMMFWYRQQPGQSLTLIATANQGSEATYESGFVIDKFPISRPNLTFSTLTVSNMSPEDSSIYLCSVGAPRETQYFGPGTRLLVL.

The genes are TRBV10-1 and TRBJ2-3; D uncertain. The CDR3 length is 11 residues. Germline V gives CDR1 WNHNN, CDR2 SYGVQD (reference sequence). The ends were cut back, 3 bases at V and 2 bases at J, with 0 bases in the middle. The CDR3 DNA reads TGCGCCAGCAGTGACACAGATACGCAGTATTTT. This encodes CASSDTDTQYF.

The count of this clone is one. The chain has TRBV3-1 (or the pseudogene TRBV3-2) and TRBJ1-6, with D maybe TRBD1 (6 bases). The CDR3 consists of 15 residues. V was shortened by 1 base and J by 5 bases, with 9 bases between the two germline ends. The germline CDR1 and CDR2 sequences are LGHDT and YNNKEL (reference sequence). For the CDR3, the DNA is TGTGCCAGCAGCCAAGGAGGACAGAATAATTCACCCCTCCACTTT. This gives the protein CASSQGGQNNSPLHF.

V and J are TRBV3-1 (or the pseudogene TRBV3-2) and TRBJ1-5, with a tentative D call TRBD1 (5 bases). Germline V gives CDR1 LGHDT, CDR2 YNNKEL (reference sequence). Trimming shortened V by 1 base and J by 7 bases, and 17 bases separated the two germline ends. This CDR3 contains 16 residues. The CDR3 reads CASSQAAGGFGQPQHF. CDR3 nucleotides: TGTGCCAGCAGCCAAGCTGCGGGGGGGTTTGGGCAGCCCCAGCATTTT.

The genes are TRBV13 and TRBJ2-1, with 8 bases fitting TRBD2. The V and J ends lost 4 bases and 3 bases, in that order; junction bases with no gene match: 8. Germline-derived CDR1 and CDR2 are PRHDT and FYEKMQ (reference sequence). The CDR3 is made up of 16 amino acids. CDR3 nucleotide sequence: TGTGCCAGCAGCTCTGGCTGGCGGGGGGTCTACAATGAGCAGTTCTTC. It encodes CASSSGWRGVYNEQFF.

The V gene is TRBV3-1 (or the pseudogene TRBV3-2), the J gene TRBJ1-5, with D possibly matching TRBD1 (5 bases). Germline V gives CDR1 LGHDT, CDR2 YNNKEL (reference sequence). V was shortened by 1 base and J by 6 bases, with 13 bases between the two germline ends. This CDR3 contains 15 residues. CDR3 sequence: CASSQGAQGGQPQHF. In DNA form, the CDR3 reads TGTGCCAGCAGCCAAGGGGCGCAGGGAGGTCAGCCCCAGCATTTT.

This clone was counted once. The V gene is TRBV6-5, the J gene TRBJ1-1, with 7 positions matching TRBD1. The CDR3 covers 12 residues. The V gene's germline CDR1 is MNHEY and CDR2 SVGAGI. Trimming took 7 bases from V and 11 from J; bases not matched to a gene: 10. CDR3 protein: CASTFRQGSAFF. CDR3 coding DNA: TGTGCCAGCACTTTTCGACAGGGAAGTGCTTTCTTT.

The chain is built from TRBV3-1 (or the pseudogene TRBV3-2) and TRBJ1-1, with a possible D match to TRBD1 (5 bases). The V and J ends lost 2 bases and 0 bases respectively, with 13 bases between them. This CDR3 has 16 amino acids. Germline V CDR1 and CDR2: LGHDT, YNNKEL (reference sequence). CDR3: CASSQSWGRVNTEAFF. Here the CDR3 DNA reads TGTGCCAGCAGCCAAAGTTGGGGCAGGGTGAACACTGAAGCTTTCTTT.

The V call is TRBV7-9, the J call TRBJ2-3, with D hard to call. CDR1 SEHNR and CDR2 FQNEAQ come from the germline V gene (reference sequence). Trimming shortened V by 1 base and J by 6 bases, and 11 bases separated the two germline ends. This CDR3 has 14 amino acids. The CDR3 nucleotides are TGTGCCAGCAGCTTAGTGGGGATCACGGATACGCAGTATTTT. It translates to CASSLVGITDTQYF.

The gene calls are TRBV27 and TRBJ2-7; 10 bases line up with TRBD1. With V trimmed by 5 bases and J by 4 bases, 5 bases remained unmatched. Germline assignment: CDR1 MNHEY and CDR2 SMNVEV (reference sequence). The CDR3 has 14 amino acids. The CDR3 loop reads CASSNRQGAYEQYF. The CDR3 nucleotides read TGTGCCAGCAGTAACCGACAGGGGGCATACGAGCAGTACTTC.

The chain joins TRBV5-1 to TRBJ1-4; D call uncertain. CDR1 and CDR2 (germline): SGHRS, YFSETQ. With 0 bases removed from V and 7 bases from J, the gap between germline ends came to 10 bases. This CDR3 is 14 amino acids long. CDR3 loop: CASSLEVWSEKLFF. The CDR3 DNA is TGCGCCAGCAGCTTGGAGGTTTGGAGTGAAAAACTGTTTTTT.

The chain carries TRBV5-6 and TRBJ1-2; a possible D gene is TRBD1 (5 bases). This CDR3 contains 14 residues. The germline V gene encodes CDR1 SGHDT and CDR2 YYEEEE. With 4 bases removed from V and 7 bases from J, the gap between germline ends came to 17 bases. The CDR3 protein is CASSRTRDFGGYTF. The DNA for the CDR3 is TGTGCCAGCAGCCGAACCAGGGATTTTGGTGGCTACACCTTC.